This note documents a single T cell receptor (beta chain) sequence. The antigen is unknown. Germline and junction disagree at one end, which may indicate a read error. Other nucleotide sequences in the sample specify the same CDR3. These data belong to a study of cytomegalovirus exposure and HLA in healthy donors. Findings and limits, study-wide: A few V segments could not be told apart, such as TRBV6-2 and TRBV6-3, and were left out. Data from an earlier analysis indicated that most TCR beta V segments were productive either about 87% or about 30% of the time.

This CDR3 spans 14 amino acids. Germline values: CDR1 SGHDT, CDR2 YYEEEE. The PCR contained 60 Vbeta and 13 Jbeta primers. Libraries were prepared by immunoSEQ multiplex PCR; TCRdb keeps only in-frame clonotypes and omits some of them. The sample shows about 100,000 clones, around four fifths of them seen only once. The gene calls are TRBV5-6 and TRBJ2-7, with 9 bases fitting TRBD1. Sample: PBMCs. This TCR was recovered from a man aged 35-49 years in good health and CMV-seropositive. The CDR3 DNA reads as TGCGCCAGCAGCCCGGGCGGGACAGGGCTCGAGCAGTACTTC. This gives the protein CASSPGGTGLEQYF.